The source of this TCR beta chain is a study of shared clonotypes between healthy human individuals. The overall study: The study enrolled a couple of women and a few men aged 18 to 49. Broader study findings: Sharing of clonotypes among donors was expected to vary with sequencing depth. Between four donors, naive CD4 clonotypes were shared at a level of about 5%.

Comments on this clone: Its antigen is undetermined.

Profiled with immunoSEQ multiplex PCR; TCRdb holds only in-frame clones, not every one. The sample yields roughly 1.5 million clones, approximately 98% seen once. The germline V gene encodes CDR1 SGHRS and CDR2 YFSETQ. CDR3 size: 15 residues. The V end lost 0 bases, the J end lost 2 bases, and 10 bases lay between the germline ends. The chain carries TRBV5-1 and TRBJ2-3; perhaps TRBD2 as D (6 bases). Sequenced input: naive CD4+ T cells sorted from blood. Subset noted: CD45RA+ positively selected. This receptor was taken from a young man in good health. CDR3 amino acids: CASSLVGTLTDTQYF. CDR3 nucleotide sequence: TGCGCCAGCAGCTTGGTCGGGACTCTCACAGATACGCAGTATTTT.